The 22 T cell receptor beta chains presented below share a single source sample, sequenced in a study of blood T cell repertoires in COVID-19. The protocol was immunoSEQ multiplex PCR, while the TCRdb copy is restricted to in-frame clones and leaves out a portion. Of about 60,000 clones listed, over 80% are singletons. Input material: peripheral blood. The receptors stem from a human donor in a cohort sampled during active COVID-19.

The rearrangement joins TRBV7-2 to TRBJ1-1; TRBD1 agrees at 7 bases. V was clipped by 3 bases and J by 4 bases; unmatched bases: 8. The germline CDR1 and CDR2 sequences are SGHTA and FQGNSA. The CDR3 runs to 15 residues. The CDR3 spells CASSFDRVPSTEAFF. In DNA form, the CDR3 reads TGTGCCAGCAGCTTTGACAGGGTTCCTTCCACTGAAGCTTTCTTT.

This chain links TRBV5-4 with TRBJ2-3; 8 nucleotides line up with TRBD1. Germline V gene data show CDR1 as SGHNT and CDR2 as YYREEE (reference sequence). V dropped 4 bases and J dropped 9; count of bases not matched to a gene: 7. This CDR3 comprises 13 residues. The CDR3 protein is CASSGGQGLTQYF. CDR3 DNA sequence: TGTGCCAGCAGCGGTGGACAGGGCCTGACGCAGTATTTT. Together with reference TRBV5-4 and TRBJ2-3, the CDR3 gives the full variable domain: ETGVTQSPTHLIKTRGQQVTLRCSSQSGHNTVSWYQQALGQGPQFIFQYYREEENGRGNFPPRFSGLQFPNYSSELNVNALELDDSALYLCASSGGQGLTQYFGPGTRLTVL.

This clone has more than one count but fewer than ten. The chain recombines TRBV6-2 or TRBV6-3 with TRBJ2-6; TRBD1 agrees at 7 bases. Trimming at V came to 4 bases and at J to 0 bases, leaving 9 bases not matched to a gene. The CDR3 runs to 18 residues. Germline-derived CDR1 and CDR2 are MNHEY and SVGEGT. As DNA, the CDR3 is TGTGCCAGCAGTTCGACTGGGGACAGAACCTCTGGGGCCAACGTCCTGACTTTC. Residues: CASSSTGDRTSGANVLTF.

This clone is a singleton in its sample. The chain carries TRBV7-2 and TRBJ2-7, with 12 positions matching TRBD2. The CDR3 contains 13 residues. V trimming: 6 bases; J trimming: 6 bases; junction bases outside the gene matches: 3. CDR1 is SGHTA, CDR2 FQGNSA, per germline. The CDR3: CASRATSGSEQYF. DNA of the CDR3: TGTGCCAGCAGGGCGACTAGCGGGAGCGAGCAGTACTTC. The full variable domain, completed using reference TRBV7-2 and TRBJ2-7, is GAGVSQSPSNKVTEKGKDVELRCDPISGHTALYWYRQSLGQGLEFLIYFQGNSAPDKSGLPSDRFSAERTGGSVSTLTIQRTQQEDSAVYLCASRATSGSEQYFGPGTRLTVT.

CDR3 loop: CASSPPRLGLGARGNIQYF. CDR3 coding DNA: TGTGCCAGCAGCCCCCCGAGGTTAGGATTGGGGGCCCGAGGGAACATTCAGTACTTC. V is TRBV9 and J is TRBJ2-4, with a weak D call TRBD1 (6 bases). The CDR3 contains 19 residues. Between the trimmed V and J ends, which lost 4 bases and 7 bases, there was a span of 30 bases. Germline V gene sequence: CDR1 SGDLS, CDR2 YYNGEE.

The chain couples TRBV19 to TRBJ2-1; 8 bases map to TRBD1. The V gene end was trimmed by 4 bases and the J gene end by 12 bases; junction bases not matched to a gene: 5. Per germline, CDR1 LNHDA and CDR2 SQIVND (reference sequence). CDR3 size: 12 residues. CDR3 nucleotides: TGTGCCAGTAGTACCACAGGGGGGCTGCAGTTCTTC. Amino acids: CASSTTGGLQFF.

The rearrangement links TRBV28 to TRBJ2-3, with 8 bases aligning to TRBD2. The CDR3 length is 15 residues. Germline-derived CDR1 and CDR2 are MDHEN and SYDVKM. Losses at the gene ends were 8 bases for V and 1 base for J; bases not matched to a gene: 8. The DNA of the CDR3 is TGTGCCAGCCGACCACTAGCGGCCCGCACAGATACGCAGTATTTT. Residues: CASRPLAARTDTQYF.

V is TRBV6-5 and J is TRBJ1-1; D perhaps matches TRBD1 (5 bases). Germline lookup yields CDR1 MNHEY and CDR2 SVGAGI. Trimming took 2 bases from V and 9 from J, leaving 7 bases between them. This CDR3 is 11 amino acids long. DNA for the CDR3: TGTGCCAGCAGTTACAAGGGGAAAGCTTTCTTT. Its protein product is CASSYKGKAFF.

The V and J genes are TRBV5-1 and TRBJ1-1; perhaps TRBD1 as D (5 bases). In germline, CDR1 is SGHRS, CDR2 YFSETQ. V was trimmed by 5 bases and J by 1 base, leaving 15 bases between them. CDR3 length: 15 residues. The CDR3 region has the DNA TGCGCCAGCAGTCGTCAAGGGGCACAGAACACTGAAGCTTTCTTT. Its translation: CASSRQGAQNTEAFF.

The chain has TRBV5-1 and TRBJ2-5; 9 bases agree with TRBD2. The length of the CDR3 is 15 residues. V lost 0 bases, J lost 5 bases, and 5 bases stayed unmatched. Germline CDR1 reads SGHRS; CDR2 reads YFSETQ. The CDR3 region is CASSLGLAGYETQYF. Here the CDR3 DNA reads TGCGCCAGCAGCTTGGGGCTAGCGGGGTACGAGACCCAGTACTTC.

This sequence joins TRBV21-1 and TRBJ2-1; the table's TRBD2 call for D was not verified on the DNA. TRBV21-1 is shown as a pseudogene. The CDR3 totals 16 residues. The CDR3 coding sequence is TGTGCCAGCAGCAAAGGCCCTATATCTTTTCCCAATGAGCAGTTCTTC. This encodes CASSKGPISFPNEQFF.

This chain joins TRBV25-1 and TRBJ2-6; TRBD2 is a possible D gene (6 bases). The CDR3 has 17 residues. V dropped 1 base and J dropped 1 base, with 11 bases sitting between them. The germline V gene has CDR1 MGHDK and CDR2 SYGVNS. The CDR3 coding sequence is TGTGCCAGCAGTGAATCGGAGGGAAGGTCTGGGGCCAACGTCCTGACTTTC. It encodes CASSESEGRSGANVLTF. Filled out from reference TRBV25-1 and TRBJ2-6, the complete variable domain reads EADIYQTPRYLVIGTGKKITLECSQTMGHDKMYWYQQDPGMELHLIHYSYGVNSTEKGDLSSESTVSRIRTEHFPLTLESARPSHTSQYLCASSESEGRSGANVLTFGAGSRLTVL.

V gene TRBV3-1 (or the pseudogene TRBV3-2) combines with J gene TRBJ2-7, with unresolved D. Trimming took off 1 base at V and 3 bases at J, with 10 bases between the two ends. The CDR3 is made up of 14 amino acids. The germline V gene encodes CDR1 LGHDT and CDR2 YNNKEL (reference sequence). CDR3 sequence: CASSQARSSYEQYF. CDR3 nucleotide sequence: TGTGCCAGCAGCCAAGCTCGGTCGAGCTACGAGCAGTACTTC.

This clone was picked up one time. This chain uses TRBV7-8 with TRBJ2-1; 13 positions match TRBD2. The CDR3 has 16 residues. The germline V gene has CDR1 SGHVS and CDR2 FQNEAQ. V was clipped by 7 bases and J by 6 bases; unmatched bases: 9. CDR3 protein: CASTRALAGGLNEQFF. DNA of the CDR3: TGTGCCAGCACCAGAGCACTAGCGGGGGGGCTCAATGAGCAGTTCTTC.

The chain has TRBV10-3 and TRBJ1-2, with TRBD1 identical over 10 bases. The CDR3 has 17 residues. The J segment lost 4 bases and the V segment lost 2 bases, leaving 10 bases of the junction unmatched. The germline V gene has CDR1 ENHRY and CDR2 SYGVKD. CDR3 coding DNA: TGTGCCATCAGTGAGGACGGACAGGGGGTTCGTAGCTATGGCTACACCTTC. Protein sequence: CAISEDGQGVRSYGYTF.

V usage is TRBV2 and J usage is TRBJ1-5, with no clear D. The germline gives CDR1 SNHLY, CDR2 FYNNEI. V was shortened by 4 bases and J by 3 bases, with 16 bases between the two germline ends. The CDR3 contains 16 residues. CDR3 protein: CASSGEGPFSNQPQHF. The CDR3 DNA follows: TGTGCCAGCAGTGGGGAGGGCCCTTTCTCCAATCAGCCCCAGCATTTT.

As to this clone: Germline is not matched at one junction end, which may reflect a read error. The rearrangement links TRBV11-2 to TRBJ2-7; TRBD2 agrees at 8 bases. Germline V gene lookup returns CDR1 SGHAT and CDR2 FQNNGV. The CDR3 has 12 residues. The CDR3 loop reads CASLRERETLSF. The CDR3 region has the DNA TGTGCCAGCTTACGGGAGCGGGAGACTTTGAGCTTC.

In DNA form, the CDR3 reads TGTGCCAGTAGTAGCGTGGAAGGACTGCTGACTAATGAAAAACTGTTTTTT. Its translation is CASSSVEGLLTNEKLFF. This chain links TRBV19 with TRBJ1-4; unclear D gene. This CDR3 has 17 residues. Per germline, CDR1 LNHDA and CDR2 SQIVND (reference sequence). The ends were cut back, 4 bases at V and 2 bases at J, with 17 bases in the middle.

Note on this clone: Other DNA sequences from this sample encode an identical CDR3 as well. The chain has TRBV6-5 and TRBJ1-1, with 7 bases fitting TRBD1. The germline V gene encodes CDR1 MNHEY and CDR2 SVGAGI. The trim removed 6 bases at V and 7 bases at J, leaving 8 bases unmatched. The CDR3 is made up of 13 amino acids. The CDR3 sequence: CASSYDRVGEAFF. The CDR3, as DNA: TGTGCCAGCAGCTATGACAGGGTGGGTGAAGCTTTCTTT.

V gene TRBV7-9 combines with J gene TRBJ2-5; 15 positions match TRBD2. Germline CDR1 SEHNR, CDR2 FQNEAQ (reference sequence). V was pared by 3 bases and J by 4 bases, with 12 bases of the junction left unmatched. The CDR3 is made up of 19 amino acids. The CDR3 is CASSFGLAGGNEIVETQYF. As DNA, the CDR3 is TGTGCCAGCAGCTTCGGACTAGCGGGGGGGAACGAAATTGTAGAGACCCAGTACTTC.

The chain joins TRBV3-1 (or the pseudogene TRBV3-2) to TRBJ2-1, with D possibly being TRBD1 (6 bases). The CDR3 loop spans 17 amino acids. The V gene's germline CDR1 is LGHDT and CDR2 YNNKEL (reference sequence). Trimming removed 1 base at V and 3 bases at J, with 16 bases between. The CDR3: CASSQAAGDFYYNEQFF. For the CDR3, the DNA is TGTGCCAGCAGCCAAGCGGCAGGGGATTTTTACTACAATGAGCAGTTCTTC.

This chain joins TRBV19 and TRBJ1-3, with D maybe TRBD1 (5 bases). The CDR3 totals 14 residues. V was trimmed by 6 bases and J by 0 bases, leaving 9 bases between them. Germline CDR1 and CDR2: LNHDA and SQIVND (reference sequence). The CDR3 DNA sequence: TGTGCCAGTAGACCGACAGCCTCTGGAAACACCATATATTTT. This translates into CASRPTASGNTIYF.